This entry lists 22 T cell receptor beta chains sequenced from one sample in a study of Ad26.COV2.S vaccination and SARS-CoV-2 variants. Treatment given: some 20 received Ad26.COV2.S at low or high dose, single or two shots; about 5 received placebo; per-sample allocation not given. The samples date from day 63 after the first vaccine or placebo injection. Libraries were prepared by immunoSEQ multiplex PCR; TCRdb keeps only in-frame clonotypes and omits some of them. The sample includes 300,000 to 400,000 clones, 90% of them seen just once. Sequences were derived from peripheral blood, sampled in a trial of Ad26.COV2.S vaccine versus placebo. These receptors were obtained from a person aged 18-60 years who received the Ad26.COV2.S COVID-19 vaccine or a placebo.

This chain connects TRBV27 to TRBJ2-2; TRBD1 matches 7 bases. The CDR3 sequence is 15 residues long. Germline-derived CDR1 and CDR2 are MNHEY and SMNVEV (reference sequence). Unmatched junction bases numbered 9, after V lost 6 bases and J lost 5 bases. The chain's CDR3 is CASRSQDRTTGELFF. The CDR3 nucleotides are TGTGCCAGCAGATCCCAGGACAGGACGACCGGGGAGCTGTTTTTT.

This clone was picked up a small number of times. V is TRBV7-8 and J is TRBJ1-5, with a tentative D call TRBD1 (5 bases). Per germline, CDR1 SGHVS and CDR2 FQNEAQ. V lost 2 bases to trimming and J lost 6 bases, with 17 bases between them. CDR3 length: 16 amino acids. This CDR3 is CASSLLRTTWGQPQHF. CDR3 DNA: TGTGCCAGCAGCTTACTAAGGACAACTTGGGGTCAGCCCCAGCATTTT.

This clone is a singleton in its sample. The V call is TRBV5-1, the J call TRBJ2-2; perhaps D is TRBD1 or TRBD2 (6 bases each). In germline, CDR1 is SGHRS, CDR2 YFSETQ. V lost 1 base and J 6 bases, leaving 10 bases between the germline ends. The CDR3 totals 14 residues. The chain's CDR3 is CASSLTGGAGELFF. The CDR3 DNA reads TGCGCCAGCAGCTTGACCGGGGGCGCCGGGGAGCTGTTTTTT.

J is TRBJ1-2 and V is TRBV6-1; a possible D gene is TRBD1 (5 bases). V lost 10 bases, J lost 8 bases, and 17 bases lay in between. This CDR3 spans 12 amino acids. Germline V CDR1 and CDR2: MNHNS, SASEGT. CDR3 nucleotides: TGTGCCACAGGTTACGGGGGAAAAGGCTACACCTTC. Translated, it gives CATGYGGKGYTF.

The chain recombines TRBV6-5 with TRBJ1-6; 10 nucleotides agree with TRBD1. The germline V gene has CDR1 MNHEY and CDR2 SVGAGI. V was clipped by 8 bases and J by 9 bases; unmatched bases: 7. The CDR3 has 14 amino acids. CDR3 sequence (DNA): TGTGCCAGCGTCAGACAGGGGGCGAGTTCACCCCTCCACTTT. Translated, it gives CASVRQGASSPLHF.

V gene TRBV7-9 combines with J gene TRBJ2-6; 9 bases are shared with TRBD2. The junction had 6 bases not matched to a gene; V was cut back by 4 bases and J by 2 bases. Germline V CDR1 and CDR2: SEHNR, FQNEAQ (reference sequence). The CDR3 loop spans 17 amino acids. CDR3 amino acids: CASSSSLAGAGANVLTF. The CDR3 DNA reads TGTGCCAGCAGCTCCTCCTTAGCGGGAGCTGGGGCCAACGTCCTGACTTTC.

The V and J genes are TRBV27 and TRBJ1-1; no definite D call. The CDR3 sequence is 14 residues long. From germline, CDR1 is MNHEY and CDR2 SMNVEV (reference sequence). V gave up 4 bases and J gave up 2 bases, with 11 bases separating them. CDR3 nucleotides: TGTGCCAGCAGTTCATACAGTTCCAACACTGAAGCTTTCTTT. As protein: CASSSYSSNTEAFF.

The chain has TRBV6-5 and TRBJ1-5, with a possible D match to TRBD1 (5 bases). This CDR3 contains 14 residues. V was shortened by 6 bases and J by 1 base, with 10 bases between the two germline ends. Per germline, CDR1 MNHEY and CDR2 SVGAGI. The CDR3 DNA reads as TGTGCCAGCAGGCAGGGTGCAAGCAATCAGCCCCAGCATTTT. Protein: CASRQGASNQPQHF.

The rearrangement joins TRBV29-1 to TRBJ2-2; D is uncertain. V lost 4 bases and J lost 5, with 8 bases in between. Germline CDR1 SQVTM, CDR2 ANQGSEA. The CDR3 has 12 residues. CDR3: CSVGGQTGELFF. CDR3 sequence (DNA): TGCAGCGTTGGTGGTCAAACCGGGGAGCTGTTTTTT.

This chain joins TRBV6-5 and TRBJ1-1; possibly TRBD1 for D (5 bases). V shed 6 bases and J shed 0 bases, with 11 bases lying between them. The CDR3 is 14 amino acids. Germline values: CDR1 MNHEY, CDR2 SVGAGI. Written as DNA, the CDR3 is TGTGCCAGCAGCGTGGGGCCCATGAACACTGAAGCTTTCTTT. It yields the protein CASSVGPMNTEAFF.

The V and J genes are TRBV11-3 and TRBJ2-3; unclear D gene. Between the trimmed V and J ends, which lost 5 bases and 6 bases, there was a span of 9 bases. The CDR3 runs to 12 residues. The germline CDR1 and CDR2 sequences are SGHNT and YENEEA. The CDR3 sequence: CASSIGGDTQYF. The CDR3 bases are TGTGCCAGCAGCATAGGCGGCGATACGCAGTATTTT.

The rearrangement joins TRBV6-6 to TRBJ2-7, with D unclear. The germline gives CDR1 MNHNY, CDR2 SVGAGI (reference sequence). The CDR3 totals 11 residues. Trimming removed 7 bases at V and 3 bases at J, with 7 bases between. The DNA of the CDR3 is TGTGCCAGCAATTGGGGCTACGAGCAGTACTTC. It encodes CASNWGYEQYF.

The rearrangement uses TRBV13 and TRBJ2-1; no firm D call. V was cut by 3 bases and J by 6 bases, with 15 bases left in between. CDR3 size: 15 residues. Germline CDR1 is PRHDT and CDR2 is FYEKMQ (reference sequence). CDR3 protein: CASSFEITPGNEQFF. The CDR3 nucleotides read TGTGCCAGCAGCTTCGAGATTACCCCCGGCAATGAGCAGTTCTTC.

V is TRBV30 and J is TRBJ2-2, with 9 bases lining up with TRBD2. Looked up from germline, CDR1 is GTSNPN and CDR2 is SVGIG (reference sequence). The CDR3 has 15 residues. The J segment lost 5 bases and the V segment lost 2 bases, leaving 6 bases of the junction unmatched. The CDR3 nucleotides read TGTGCCTGGAGTTTAGCGGGAGTCGATACCGGGGAGCTGTTTTTT. This gives the protein CAWSLAGVDTGELFF.

This clone was detected once. V usage is TRBV19 and J usage is TRBJ2-7; no clear D gene. The CDR3 has 13 residues. Germline V gene sequence: CDR1 LNHDA, CDR2 SQIVND (reference sequence). V was pared by 2 bases and J by 1 base, with 6 bases between. The CDR3 nucleotides are TGTGCCAGTAGTATAACCGCGTCCTACGAGCAGTACTTC. Translated, it gives CASSITASYEQYF.

The rearrangement uses TRBV6-6 and TRBJ2-1, with TRBD2 identical over 12 bases. The CDR3 contains 20 residues. The junction had 14 bases not matched to a gene; V was cut back by 5 bases and J by 0 bases. Germline V gene data show CDR1 as MNHNY and CDR2 as SVGAGI (reference sequence). The CDR3 loop is CASSGSGTSGSLLSYNEQFF. DNA of the CDR3: TGTGCCAGCAGTGGATCCGGGACTAGCGGGTCCCTCCTCTCCTACAATGAGCAGTTCTTC.

This clone occurred a few times. The chain combines TRBV5-5 with TRBJ1-1; D perhaps matches TRBD1 (5 bases). The CDR3 runs to 17 residues. The ends were cut back, 1 base at V and 2 bases at J, with 18 bases in the middle. Germline CDR1 is SGHKS and CDR2 is YYEKEE (reference sequence). The CDR3 loop is CASSLISRVGLNTEAFF. The CDR3 DNA sequence: TGTGCCAGCAGCTTGATAAGTCGAGTGGGGCTAAACACTGAAGCTTTCTTT.

The chain couples TRBV9 to TRBJ2-2, with 13 bases that match TRBD2. The CDR3 has 18 amino acids. Germline V lookup: CDR1 SGDLS, CDR2 YYNGEE. V shed 2 bases, J shed 1 base, and the junction held 5 bases outside the gene matches. DNA for the CDR3: TGTGCCAGCAGCGTCCGGACTAGCGGGGGAGGGAACACCGGGGAGCTGTTTTTT. This sequence encodes CASSVRTSGGGNTGELFF.

The V gene is TRBV5-4, the J gene TRBJ2-5; TRBD2 aligns across 8 bases. The ends lost 2 bases at V and 4 bases at J; junction bases unmatched: 13. The germline gives CDR1 SGHNT, CDR2 YYREEE (reference sequence). CDR3 length equals 17 residues. CDR3 region: CASSLGREGSRRETQYF. The CDR3 DNA reads as TGTGCCAGCAGCTTAGGTCGGGAGGGGAGTCGCCGAGAGACCCAGTACTTC.

The rearrangement uses TRBV29-1 and TRBJ2-7; 7 bases match TRBD1. The CDR3 totals 13 residues. With V trimmed by 7 bases and J by 0 bases, 6 bases remained unmatched. Germline V gene sequence: CDR1 SQVTM, CDR2 ANQGSEA. CDR3 loop: CSGRTGLSYEQYF. Written as DNA, the CDR3 is TGCAGCGGAAGGACAGGTCTCTCCTACGAGCAGTACTTC.

The chain recombines TRBV11-2 with TRBJ1-2, with TRBD1 matching over 7 bases. There are 14 residues in the CDR3. Germline assignment: CDR1 SGHAT and CDR2 FQNNGV. Trimming took 4 bases from V and 2 from J; bases not matched to a gene: 4. The CDR3 DNA follows: TGTGCCAGCAGCTCTTGGGGACAGAACTATGGCTACACCTTC. Its translation: CASSSWGQNYGYTF.

The J gene is TRBJ2-5, the V gene TRBV9; 8 nucleotides line up with TRBD1. V lost 0 bases, J lost 4 bases, and 8 bases stayed unmatched. The CDR3 is 16 amino acids. CDR1 is SGDLS, CDR2 YYNGEE, per germline. The CDR3 region has the DNA TGTGCCAGCAGCGTAGACCCGACAGGGGTAGGAGAGACCCAGTACTTC. Translated, it gives CASSVDPTGVGETQYF.